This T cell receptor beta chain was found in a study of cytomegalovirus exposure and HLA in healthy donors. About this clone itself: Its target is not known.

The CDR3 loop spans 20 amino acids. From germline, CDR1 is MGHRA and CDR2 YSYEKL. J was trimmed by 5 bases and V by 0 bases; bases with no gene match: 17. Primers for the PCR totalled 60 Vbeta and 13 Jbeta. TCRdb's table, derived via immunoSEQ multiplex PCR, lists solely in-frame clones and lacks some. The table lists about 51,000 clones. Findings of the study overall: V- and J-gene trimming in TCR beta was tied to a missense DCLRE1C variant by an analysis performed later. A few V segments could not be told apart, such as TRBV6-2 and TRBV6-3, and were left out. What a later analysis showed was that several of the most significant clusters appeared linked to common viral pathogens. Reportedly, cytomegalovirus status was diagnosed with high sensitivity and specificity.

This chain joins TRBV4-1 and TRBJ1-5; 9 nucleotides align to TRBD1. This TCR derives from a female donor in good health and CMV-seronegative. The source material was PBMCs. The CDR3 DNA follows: TGCGCCAGCAGCCAAGAACGGCCAGCCGGGACAGGGCCTGGGCATCAGCCCCAGCATTTT. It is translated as CASSQERPAGTGPGHQPQHF.